This entry is about one TCR beta chain. CDR3 length equals 14 residues. V lost 6 bases, J lost 5 bases, and 1 base stayed unmatched. Germline V gene sequence: CDR1 MNHEY, CDR2 SMNVEV (reference sequence). The sample originates from a study of control samples from healthy donors and cancer patients. The repertoire was sequenced with immunoSEQ multiplex PCR; TCRdb's copy has only in-frame clones and lacks some. The repertoire has roughly 100,000 clones, 80% to 90% of them found once; the top ten carry about 13%. The sample taken for sequencing was blood. The J gene is TRBJ1-6, the V gene TRBV27; 10 positions agree with TRBD1. The sequence was obtained from a woman aged 45-65 years in good health. CDR3 nucleotide sequence: TGTGCCAGCAGGGGACAGGGGAATAATTCACCCCTCCACTTT. It codes for CASRGQGNNSPLHF.